This T cell receptor beta chain originates from a study of control samples from healthy donors and cancer patients. CDR1 is LGHDT, CDR2 YNNKEL, per germline (reference sequence). There are 14 residues in the CDR3. The V and J ends lost 6 bases and 5 bases, in that order; junction bases with no gene match: 7. Sequenced by immunoSEQ multiplex PCR; TCRdb stores in-frame clones only, minus some. The sample shows 55,000 to 65,000 clones, around 87% of them seen only once. Material: PBMCs. The gene calls are TRBV3-1 (or the pseudogene TRBV3-2) and TRBJ1-1; 9 bases agree with TRBD1. This clonotype was sampled from a woman in her fifties or sixties with lung cancer. DNA of the CDR3: TGTGCCAGCAGAGCTACGGGACAGGGTACTGAAGCTTTCTTT. Translation: CASRATGQGTEAFF.